This passage covers 5 T cell receptor beta chains from one sample sequenced in a study of CD8+ T cells in alopecia areata. It was cDNA, reverse transcribed from extracted RNA, that served as the sequencing template. TCRdb keeps only in-frame clones here, not all; method: immunoSEQ multiplex PCR. Here the sample spans approximately 200,000 clones, 50% to 60% being singletons. The treatment was: oral pan-JAK inhibitor, 5-10 mg twice daily. The sample consisted of CD4+ T cells sorted from blood, taken at week 4, from a patient treated with tofacitinib. These receptors were collected from a human donor with alopecia areata.

In its sample, this clone was seen a few times. J is TRBJ2-5 and V is TRBV28; 7 bases agree with TRBD1. Trimming removed 2 bases from V and 3 bases from J; junction bases left unmatched: 0. From germline, CDR1 is MDHEN and CDR2 SYDVKM. This CDR3 contains 13 residues. CDR3: CASSLGQEETQYF. In DNA form, the CDR3 reads TGTGCCAGCAGTTTAGGACAGGAAGAGACCCAGTACTTC.

The CDR3 DNA reads as TGTGCCAGTAGCCTCAGGGTCGGAGGCTACACCTTC. This codes for CASSLRVGGYTF. This rearrangement joins TRBV19 to TRBJ1-2; perhaps TRBD1 as D (5 bases). The CDR3 runs 12 residues. Trimming took 6 bases from V and 8 from J, leaving 13 bases between them. Germline V gene sequence: CDR1 LNHDA, CDR2 SQIVND (reference sequence).

The chain carries TRBV7-3 and TRBJ2-5, with a tentative D call TRBD1 (5 bases). V was cut by 1 base and J by 9 bases, with 15 bases left in between. The CDR3 is 14 residues long. Germline lookup yields CDR1 SGHTA and CDR2 FQGTGA. The CDR3 protein is CASSLNHRQGAQYF. The CDR3 DNA is TGTGCCAGCAGCTTAAATCACCGCCAAGGGGCCCAGTACTTC. Looking up the rest from reference TRBV7-3 and TRBJ2-5 gives the full variable domain: GAGVSQTPSNKVTEKGKYVELRCDPISGHTALYWYRQSLGQGPEFLIYFQGTGAADDSGLPNDRFFAVRPEGSVSTLKIQRTERGDSAVYLCASSLNHRQGAQYFGPGTRLLVL.

The rearrangement links TRBV6-5 to TRBJ2-5; 8 bases agree with TRBD1. The V segment lost 2 bases and the J segment 3 bases; nucleotides outside the gene matches: 8. The germline V gene has CDR1 MNHEY and CDR2 SVGAGI. This CDR3 is built from 16 residues. The CDR3 nucleotides are TGTGCCAGCAGTTACCAGCTCGGGACAGGAGAAGAGACCCAGTACTTC. Its protein is CASSYQLGTGEETQYF.

The chain couples TRBV9 to TRBJ1-4, with D hard to call. Trimming took off 0 bases at V and 3 bases at J, with 6 bases between the two ends. This CDR3 comprises 14 residues. The germline CDR1 and CDR2 sequences are SGDLS and YYNGEE. CDR3 residues: CASSVEGPNEKLFF. The CDR3 DNA reads as TGTGCCAGCAGCGTAGAAGGACCTAATGAAAAACTGTTTTTT. The full variable domain, in which reference TRBV9 and TRBJ1-4 provide the parts outside the CDR3, is DSGVTQTPKHLITATGQRVTLRCSPRSGDLSVYWYQQSLDQGLQFLIQYYNGEERAKGNILERFSAQQFPDLHSELNLSSLELGDSALYFCASSVEGPNEKLFFGSGTQLSVL.